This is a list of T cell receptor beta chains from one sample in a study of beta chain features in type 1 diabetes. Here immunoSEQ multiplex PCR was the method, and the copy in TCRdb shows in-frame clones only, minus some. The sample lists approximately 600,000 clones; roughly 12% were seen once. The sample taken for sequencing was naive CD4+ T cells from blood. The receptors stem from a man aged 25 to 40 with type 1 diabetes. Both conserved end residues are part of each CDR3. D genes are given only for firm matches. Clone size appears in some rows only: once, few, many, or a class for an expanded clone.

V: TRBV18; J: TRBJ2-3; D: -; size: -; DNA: TGTGCCAGCTCGAGGGACATTTTCTGGTATTTT; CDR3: CASSRDIFWYF
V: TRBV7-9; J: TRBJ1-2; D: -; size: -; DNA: TGTGCCAGCAGCAGTGCCGGGTCCCAGGGAAACTATGGCTACACCTTC; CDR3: CASSSAGSQGNYGYTF
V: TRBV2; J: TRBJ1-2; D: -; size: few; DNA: TGTGCCAGCAGGTTAGCTAACTATGGCTACACCTTC; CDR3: CASRLANYGYTF
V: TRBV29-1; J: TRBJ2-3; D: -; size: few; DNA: TGCAGCGTTGCAGTTGGCCTTCTAAGCACAGATACGCAGTATTTT; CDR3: CSVAVGLLSTDTQYF
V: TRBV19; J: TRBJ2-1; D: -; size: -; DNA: TGTGCCAGTAGTATTCCGGGAAGTCACAATGAGCAGTTCTTC; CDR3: CASSIPGSHNEQFF
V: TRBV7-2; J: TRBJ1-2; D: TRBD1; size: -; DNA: TGTGCCAGCAGCCAGACAGGGAACTATGGCTACACCTTC; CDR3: CASSQTGNYGYTF
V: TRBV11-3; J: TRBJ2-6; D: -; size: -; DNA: TGTGCCAGCAGCTTAGTAGGAGTCTCTGGGGCCAACGTCCTGACTTTC; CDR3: CASSLVGVSGANVLTF
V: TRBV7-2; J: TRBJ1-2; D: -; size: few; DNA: TGTGCCAGCAGCTTAGGTCAGCTTAGCTATGGCTACACCTTC; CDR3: CASSLGQLSYGYTF
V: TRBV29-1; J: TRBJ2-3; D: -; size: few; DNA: TGCAGCGTCACCCGAGGGATCCCCACAGATACGCAGTATTTT; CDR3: CSVTRGIPTDTQYF
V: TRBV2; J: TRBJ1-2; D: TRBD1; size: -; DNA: TGTGCCAGCACCCGGGACAGTAACTATGGCTACACCTTC; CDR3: CASTRDSNYGYTF
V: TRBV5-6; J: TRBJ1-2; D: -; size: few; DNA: TGTGCCAGCAGCTTGGGACAGAACTATGGCTACACCTTC; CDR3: CASSLGQNYGYTF
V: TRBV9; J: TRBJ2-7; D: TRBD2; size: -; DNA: TGTGCCAGCAGTGCCCGGGGAGGGGACTCCTACGAGCAGTACTTC; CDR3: CASSARGGDSYEQYF
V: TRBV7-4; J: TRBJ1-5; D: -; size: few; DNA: TGTGCCAGCGTATCATCCCGGACAGATAGCAATCAGCCCCAGCATTTT; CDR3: CASVSSRTDSNQPQHF
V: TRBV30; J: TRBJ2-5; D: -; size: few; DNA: TGTGCCTGGAGTCAGCGGCCCCCGGAGACCCAGTACTTC; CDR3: CAWSQRPPETQYF
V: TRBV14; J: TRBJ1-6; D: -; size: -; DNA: TGTGCCAGCAGCTCCGGGGGAGCTTCGGGGCCCCTCCACTTT; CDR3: CASSSGGASGPLHF
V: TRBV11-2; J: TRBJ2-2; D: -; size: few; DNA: TGTGCCAGCAGCTTAGACGGACAAACCGGGGAGCTGTTTTTT; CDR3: CASSLDGQTGELFF
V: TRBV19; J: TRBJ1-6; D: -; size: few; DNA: TGTGCCAGTGATCAGGGTGGGGATAATTCACCCCTCCACTTT; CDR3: CASDQGGDNSPLHF
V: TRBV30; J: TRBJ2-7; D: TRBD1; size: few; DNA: TGTGCCTGGATCCGTCCCGGGACAGGGTTGAGCTCCTACGAGCAGTACTTC; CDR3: CAWIRPGTGLSSYEQYF
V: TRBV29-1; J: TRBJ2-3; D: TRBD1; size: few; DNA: TGCAGCGTTGATTTAATGAGGGGGCGTAGCACAGATACGCAGTATTTT; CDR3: CSVDLMRGRSTDTQYF
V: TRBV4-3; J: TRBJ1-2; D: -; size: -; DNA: TGCGCCAGCAGCCAAGGACTCTCTCCTAACTATGGCTACACCTTC; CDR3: CASSQGLSPNYGYTF
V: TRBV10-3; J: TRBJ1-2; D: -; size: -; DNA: TGTGCCATCATGGAGGAAGACTATGGCTACACCTTC; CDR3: CAIMEEDYGYTF
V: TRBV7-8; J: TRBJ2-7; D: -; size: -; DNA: TGTGCCAGCAGCTTATCTAGGGATTCCCTCGAGCAGTACTTC; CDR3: CASSLSRDSLEQYF
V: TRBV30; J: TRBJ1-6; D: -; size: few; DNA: TGTGCCTGGAAGAGGGGCACCTATAATTCACCCCTCCACTTT; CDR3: CAWKRGTYNSPLHF
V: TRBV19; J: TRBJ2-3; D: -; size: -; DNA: TGTGCCAGTAGTATCACCGGGGAAAGCACAGATACGCAGTATTTT; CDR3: CASSITGESTDTQYF
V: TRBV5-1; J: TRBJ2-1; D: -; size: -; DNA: TGCGCCAGCAGCCGAGAAAATGAGCAGTTCTTC; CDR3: CASSRENEQFF
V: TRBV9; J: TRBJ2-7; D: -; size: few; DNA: TGTGCCAGCAGCGTAGACCAGGGCAGGTACGAGCAGTACTTC; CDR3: CASSVDQGRYEQYF
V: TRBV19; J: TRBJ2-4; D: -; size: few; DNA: TGTGCCAGTAGTTCCTCGGGACTAGCCAAAAACATTCAGTACTTC; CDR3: CASSSSGLAKNIQYF
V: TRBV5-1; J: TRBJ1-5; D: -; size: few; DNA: TGCGCCAGCAGCTTGGTAGCCGGGGGCGGTCAGCCCCAGCATTTT; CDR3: CASSLVAGGGQPQHF
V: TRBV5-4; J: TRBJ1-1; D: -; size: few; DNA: TGTGCCAGCAGCTTGAACCAGGCTGAAGCTTTCTTT; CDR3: CASSLNQAEAFF
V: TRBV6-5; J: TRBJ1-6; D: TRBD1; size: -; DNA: TGTGCCAGCAGTTGGAGGGGGCCGAATTCACCCCTCCACTTT; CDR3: CASSWRGPNSPLHF
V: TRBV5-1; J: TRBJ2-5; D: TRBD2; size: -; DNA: TGCGCCAGCAGCTCTACTCGACCGGGACTAGCGGGAAAAGAGACCCAGTACTTC; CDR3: CASSSTRPGLAGKETQYF
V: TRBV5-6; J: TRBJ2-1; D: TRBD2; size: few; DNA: TGTGCCAGCAGCCTTCAGGTGGCTAGCGGGTTCTCCTACAATGAGCAGTTCTTC; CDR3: CASSLQVASGFSYNEQFF
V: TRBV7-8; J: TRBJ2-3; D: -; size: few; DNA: TGTGCCACTCGGACTGCAGGTCCAGATACGCAGTATTTT; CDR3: CATRTAGPDTQYF
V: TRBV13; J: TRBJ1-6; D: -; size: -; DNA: TGTGCCAGCAGCTTATGGCAGGCTGGGTCGGGTTCACCCCTCCACTTT; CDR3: CASSLWQAGSGSPLHF
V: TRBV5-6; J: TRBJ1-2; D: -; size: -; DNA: TGTGCCAGCAGCGCCCAAAGATCTAACTATGGCTACACCTTC; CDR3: CASSAQRSNYGYTF
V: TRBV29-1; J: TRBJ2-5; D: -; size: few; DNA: TGCAGCGTTGGGGGGGGCGAGACCCAGTACTTC; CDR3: CSVGGGETQYF
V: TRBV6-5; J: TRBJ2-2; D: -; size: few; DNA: TGTGCCAGCAGAGGTGTGGACACCGGGGAGCTGTTTTTT; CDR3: CASRGVDTGELFF
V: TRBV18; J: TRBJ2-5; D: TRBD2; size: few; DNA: TGTGCCAGCAAGCGGGGGGACGAAGAGACCCAGTACTTC; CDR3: CASKRGDEETQYF
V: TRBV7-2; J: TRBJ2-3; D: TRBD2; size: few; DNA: TGTGCCAGCAGCTTAAGTCTAGCGGGGGCAGATACGCAGTATTTT; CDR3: CASSLSLAGADTQYF
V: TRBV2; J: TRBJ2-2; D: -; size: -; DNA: TGTGCCAGCAGCTCAGGGAACACCGGGGAGCTGTTTTTT; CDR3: CASSSGNTGELFF
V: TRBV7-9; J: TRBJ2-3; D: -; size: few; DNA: TGTGCCAGCAGCCCCCGCGCTAGCACAGATACGCAGTATTTT; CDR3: CASSPRASTDTQYF
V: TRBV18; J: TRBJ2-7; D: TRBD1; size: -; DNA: TGTGCCAGCTCACCACTCACTGGGACAGGGGGCAACGAGCAGTACTTC; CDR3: CASSPLTGTGGNEQYF
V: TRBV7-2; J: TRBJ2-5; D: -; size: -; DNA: TGTGCCAGCAGCTTAGCCCGGGGTCGGGAGACCCAGTACTTC; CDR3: CASSLARGRETQYF
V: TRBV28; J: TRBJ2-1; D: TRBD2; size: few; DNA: TGTGCCAGCAGTTTAGTTGGCGGGGGGTCCTCTCAGCAGTTCTTC; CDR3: CASSLVGGGSSQQFF
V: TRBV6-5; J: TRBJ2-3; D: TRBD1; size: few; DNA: TGTGCCAGCAGGAGACAACAGGGGAACGCAGATACGCAGTATTTT; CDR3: CASRRQQGNADTQYF
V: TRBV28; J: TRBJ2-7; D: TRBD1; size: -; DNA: TGTGCCAGCAGTCGGGACAGACGGTACGAGCAGTACTTC; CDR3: CASSRDRRYEQYF
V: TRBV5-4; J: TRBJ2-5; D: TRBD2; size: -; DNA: TGTGCCAGCAGCTTCGCTAGCGGGGAGACCCAGTACTTC; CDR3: CASSFASGETQYF
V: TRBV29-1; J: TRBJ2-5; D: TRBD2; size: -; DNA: TGCAGCGTTGAGGTGGGCGGGGGAAGATCGACCCAGTACTTC; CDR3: CSVEVGGGRSTQYF
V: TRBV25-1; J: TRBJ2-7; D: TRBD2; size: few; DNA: TGTGCCAGCAGTCCTACCACCAGCGGGGGTATCTACGAGCAGTACTTC; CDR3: CASSPTTSGGIYEQYF
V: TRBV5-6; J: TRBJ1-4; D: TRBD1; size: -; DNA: TGTGCCAGCAGCTTGTGGGACAGGGATGTGGAAAAACTGTTTTTT; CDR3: CASSLWDRDVEKLFF